A single sample gave rise to the 25 T cell receptor beta chains below, sequenced in a study of CD8 T cells in ankylosing spondylitis. TCRdb itself ran the 5' RACE reads through MiXCR, one entry per CDR3 protein. Among approximately 200,000 distinct CDR3 sequences listed, 13% were seen once. Sequenced material: blood, either unsorted or a sorted T cell fraction (not recorded which). These receptors all stem from a female donor with ankylosing spondylitis or in good health (not recorded which).

The rearrangement uses TRBV4-1 and TRBJ1-1; D might be TRBD1 (6 bases). CDR1 and CDR2 from the germline V gene are MGHRA and YSYEKL. The ends were cut back, 0 bases at V and 4 bases at J, with 12 bases in the middle. There are 15 residues in the CDR3. This CDR3 is CASSQDPGGPTEAFF. CDR3 bases: TGCGCCAGCAGCCAAGATCCGGGGGGGCCCACTGAAGCTTTCTTT.

Ten or more counts support this clonotype. In DNA, the CDR3 is TGCGCCAGCAGCTTGGGGGACACAATATACAATGAGCAGTTCTTC. Protein product: CASSLGDTIYNEQFF. The rearrangement joins TRBV5-1 to TRBJ2-1, with D maybe TRBD1 (6 bases). Per the germline V gene, CDR1 is SGHRS and CDR2 is YFSETQ. The CDR3 length is 15 residues. Trimming took off 0 bases at V and 4 bases at J, with 11 bases between the two ends.

In its sample, this clonotype was seen many times. The chain uses TRBV5-1 and TRBJ2-1, with TRBD2 identical over 11 bases. Germline lookup yields CDR1 SGHRS and CDR2 YFSETQ. The J segment lost 1 base and the V segment lost 4 bases, leaving 13 bases of the junction unmatched. The CDR3 is 19 amino acids. Written as DNA, the CDR3 is TGCGCCAGCAGCCACAGGGTTTTAGCGGGAGGGACGTCCTACAATGAGCAGTTCTTC. This translates into CASSHRVLAGGTSYNEQFF.

This clonotype was detected many times. The chain joins TRBV12-3 or TRBV12-4 to TRBJ1-4; D may be TRBD1 (5 bases). Trimming pared 1 base from V and 4 bases from J, leaving 10 bases between. This CDR3 contains 15 residues. This CDR3 reads CASSLEGALNEKLFF. DNA for the CDR3: TGTGCCAGCAGTTTAGAAGGGGCCCTTAATGAAAAACTGTTTTTT.

In this sample, this clonotype turned up many times. J is TRBJ2-3 and V is TRBV20-1; 8 bases fit TRBD2. The CDR3 totals 16 residues. The V gene's germline CDR1 is DFQATT and CDR2 SNEGSKA (reference sequence). Losses at the gene ends were 0 bases for V and 3 bases for J; bases not matched to a gene: 8. The CDR3 region is CSARDPSGSWTDTQYF. The DNA of the CDR3 is TGCAGTGCTAGAGATCCCAGCGGGAGTTGGACAGATACGCAGTATTTT.

For the CDR3, the DNA is TGCGCCAGCAGTCAACCCAACGGGTTAGCAGATACGCAGTATTTT. It specifies CASSQPNGLADTQYF. The chain uses TRBV23-1 and TRBJ2-3, with D unresolved. TRBV23-1 is an ORF; its function is uncertain. This CDR3 region has 15 residues. Trimming cost V 2 bases and J 4 bases, with 13 bases left between them.

This clonotype was found a few times. The V and J genes are TRBV5-1 and TRBJ2-5; tentative D call: TRBD2 (5 bases). The V and J ends lost 0 bases and 5 bases respectively, with 11 bases between them. The length of the CDR3 is 14 residues. Germline V lookup: CDR1 SGHRS, CDR2 YFSETQ. In nucleotides, the CDR3 is TGCGCCAGCAGCTTGGTGGCGTGGGAGGAGACCCAGTACTTC. It yields the protein CASSLVAWEETQYF. The full variable domain, its missing parts supplied by reference TRBV5-1 and TRBJ2-5, is KAGVTQTPRYLIKTRGQQVTLSCSPISGHRSVSWYQQTPGQGLQFLFEYFSETQRNKGNFPGRFSGRQFSNSRSEMNVSTLELGDSALYLCASSLVAWEETQYFGPGTRLLVL.

The sample holds a few counts of this clonotype. This rearrangement joins TRBV12-3 or TRBV12-4 to TRBJ2-1, with 7 bases aligning to TRBD1. V was pared by 5 bases and J by 3 bases, with 7 bases of the junction left unmatched. This CDR3 spans 15 amino acids. CDR3 in amino acids: CASSLGTAYYNEQFF. The CDR3 nucleotides are TGTGCCAGCAGTCTCGGGACAGCTTACTACAATGAGCAGTTCTTC.

V usage is TRBV7-9 and J usage is TRBJ1-4, with 9 bases matching TRBD1. This CDR3 spans 15 amino acids. V lost 2 bases, J lost 7 bases, and 5 bases stayed unmatched. Germline V gives CDR1 SEHNR, CDR2 FQNEAQ (reference sequence). The CDR3 sequence is CASSLSLTGGEKLFF. Written as DNA, the CDR3 is TGTGCCAGCAGCTTATCATTGACAGGGGGTGAAAAACTGTTTTTT.

This chain links TRBV27 with TRBJ2-1; D is uncertain. Trimming took off 5 bases at V and 4 bases at J, with 12 bases between the two ends. Germline-derived CDR1 and CDR2 are MNHEY and SMNVEV (reference sequence). The CDR3 contains 14 residues. CDR3 DNA sequence: TGTGCCAGCAGTCAATTGGATCTTTACAATGAGCAGTTCTTC. It encodes CASSQLDLYNEQFF.

On this clonotype: This clone may be a read error of a much larger clone one base away. The V call is TRBV7-2, the J call TRBJ2-3, with 10 bases lining up with TRBD1. The CDR3 totals 14 residues. CDR1 is SGHTA, CDR2 FQGNSA, per germline. The ends lost 5 bases at V and 2 bases at J; junction bases unmatched: 1. CDR3 DNA sequence: TGTGCCAGCAGCCGACAGGGGGCCACAGATACGCAGTATTTT. The encoded protein is CASSRQGATDTQYF.

This clonotype occurred many times. The V gene is TRBV7-2, the J gene TRBJ1-2; D remains ambiguous. The CDR3 is made up of 12 amino acids. V lost 1 base and J 4 bases, leaving 4 bases between the germline ends. Germline loops: CDR1 SGHTA, CDR2 FQGNSA. The CDR3 nucleotides read TGTGCCAGCAGCTTAGGGGCCTATGGCTACACCTTC. Translating gives CASSLGAYGYTF.

This clonotype was found a few times. This chain connects TRBV27 to TRBJ1-2; D not certain. Germline V lookup: CDR1 MNHEY, CDR2 SMNVEV (reference sequence). V dropped 5 bases and J dropped 4 bases, with 17 bases sitting between them. The CDR3 length is 15 residues. CDR3 in amino acids: CASSDSAGPSYGYTF. The CDR3 bases are TGTGCCAGCAGTGACTCGGCCGGGCCTTCCTATGGCTACACCTTC.

This clonotype was seen ten or more times. This chain joins TRBV20-1 and TRBJ2-2; D ambiguous. The CDR3 length is 13 residues. V lost 6 bases, J lost 2 bases, and 10 bases lay in between. The germline V gene has CDR1 DFQATT and CDR2 SNEGSKA (reference sequence). CDR3 protein: CSAKPGNTGELFF. CDR3 DNA sequence: TGCAGTGCAAAGCCCGGTAACACCGGGGAGCTGTTTTTT.

This clonotype was seen a handful of times. The V and J genes are TRBV24-1 and TRBJ1-5; no clear D gene. The V end lost 7 bases, the J end lost 6 bases, and 18 bases lay between the germline ends. The CDR3 is made up of 15 amino acids. Germline-derived CDR1 and CDR2 are KGHDR and SFDVKD. CDR3 sequence reads: CATSQLPGVSQPQHF. The CDR3 DNA reads as TGTGCCACCAGCCAGCTCCCGGGAGTGAGTCAGCCCCAGCATTTT.

This clonotype was recorded many times. This chain joins TRBV30 and TRBJ1-1, with D tentatively TRBD1 (5 bases). The V gene lost 0 bases and the J gene lost 4 bases, with 15 bases spanning the gap. The germline V gene encodes CDR1 GTSNPN and CDR2 SVGIG (reference sequence). CDR3 length equals 15 residues. Written as DNA, the CDR3 is TGTGCCTGGAGTGTACTTCAGGGTGGGGCCACTGAAGCTTTCTTT. It codes for CAWSVLQGGATEAFF.

This clonotype was detected a few times. The chain couples TRBV7-2 to TRBJ2-4, with unresolved D. The germline V gene has CDR1 SGHTA and CDR2 FQGNSA. There are 16 residues in the CDR3. V was clipped by 1 base and J by 0 bases, with 10 bases between them. CDR3 loop: CASSLGRNIAKNIQYF. The CDR3 DNA reads as TGTGCCAGCAGCTTAGGTCGGAATATAGCCAAAAACATTCAGTACTTC. Supplemented by reference TRBV7-2 and TRBJ2-4, the full variable domain reads GAGVSQSPSNKVTEKGKDVELRCDPISGHTALYWYRQSLGQGLEFLIYFQGNSAPDKSGLPSDRFSAERTGGSVSTLTIQRTQQEDSAVYLCASSLGRNIAKNIQYFGAGTRLSVL.

This chain joins TRBV7-8 and TRBJ1-2; 7 nucleotides align to TRBD1. The germline CDR1 and CDR2 sequences are SGHVS and FQNEAQ. This CDR3 region has 15 residues. Unmatched junction bases numbered 11, after V lost 6 bases and J lost 4 bases. The CDR3 DNA reads as TGTGCCAGCAGACATGACAGGGTGGGACCCTATGGCTACACCTTC. It encodes CASRHDRVGPYGYTF.

This clonotype has ten or more counts. This chain connects TRBV2 to TRBJ2-2; D uncertain. Per germline, CDR1 SNHLY and CDR2 FYNNEI. V dropped 6 bases and J dropped 8 bases, with 7 bases sitting between them. The CDR3 contains 11 residues. The DNA of the CDR3 is TGTGCCAGCAGGGACGAGGGGGAGCTGTTTTTT. Translation gives CASRDEGELFF.

Many counts were recorded for this clonotype. The rearrangement links TRBV9 to TRBJ2-1; D unresolved. The CDR3 sequence is 13 residues long. Germline V gene lookup returns CDR1 SGDLS and CDR2 YYNGEE. Trimming shortened V by 0 bases and J by 3 bases, and 4 bases separated the two germline ends. In DNA, the CDR3 is TGTGCCAGCAGCGTAGACATCTACAATGAGCAGTTCTTC. Its translation is CASSVDIYNEQFF. The entire variable domain, with the rest obtained from reference TRBV9 and TRBJ2-1, is as follows: DSGVTQTPKHLITATGQRVTLRCSPRSGDLSVYWYQQSLDQGLQFLIQYYNGEERAKGNILERFSAQQFPDLHSELNLSSLELGDSALYFCASSVDIYNEQFFGPGTRLTVL.

This chain connects TRBV6-5 to TRBJ1-1; D uncertain. The V and J ends lost 0 bases and 0 bases respectively, with 8 bases between them. The CDR3 spans 15 residues. Germline V gives CDR1 MNHEY, CDR2 SVGAGI. CDR3 DNA sequence: TGTGCCAGCAGTTACTCGTTCAGGCTGAACACTGAAGCTTTCTTT. It encodes CASSYSFRLNTEAFF.

This clonotype was recorded many times. The junction departs from germline at one end; a sequencing error may be responsible. This rearrangement joins TRBV28 to TRBJ2-7, with 7 bases identical to TRBD2. The CDR3 contains 14 residues. CDR1 is MDHEN and CDR2 is SYDVKM in the germline V gene. The CDR3 nucleotides are TGTGCCAGCAACCAACCGGGACTACTCTTCATTCCTCACTTC. This codes for CASNQPGLLFIPHF.

This clonotype was observed a handful of times. The chain has TRBV27 and TRBJ1-2, with 9 bases matching TRBD1. Per germline, CDR1 MNHEY and CDR2 SMNVEV (reference sequence). CDR3 length: 12 amino acids. V was clipped by 6 bases and J by 7 bases; unmatched bases: 3. The CDR3 DNA is TGTGCCAGCAGACAGGGGGCGACTGGCTACACCTTC. This gives the protein CASRQGATGYTF.

This clonotype has a handful of counts. The rearrangement uses TRBV6-6 and TRBJ2-5; D could derive from TRBD1 or TRBD2 (5 bases each). V lost 3 bases to trimming and J lost 3 bases, with 8 bases between them. In germline, CDR1 is MNHNY, CDR2 SVGAGI (reference sequence). This CDR3 region has 13 residues. CDR3 DNA: TGTGCCAGCAGTTATGGGGGTAAAGAGACCCAGTACTTC. Protein: CASSYGGKETQYF.

This clonotype occurred many times. V is TRBV3-1 and J is TRBJ2-7; TRBD2 matches 8 bases. The V segment lost 4 bases and the J segment 3 bases; nucleotides outside the gene matches: 8. CDR1 LGHDT and CDR2 YNNKEL come from the germline V gene (reference sequence). This CDR3 spans 15 amino acids. Here the CDR3 DNA reads TGTGCCAGCAGCCGGAGACTAGCGCCAGACTACGAGCAGTACTTC. It translates to CASSRRLAPDYEQYF.